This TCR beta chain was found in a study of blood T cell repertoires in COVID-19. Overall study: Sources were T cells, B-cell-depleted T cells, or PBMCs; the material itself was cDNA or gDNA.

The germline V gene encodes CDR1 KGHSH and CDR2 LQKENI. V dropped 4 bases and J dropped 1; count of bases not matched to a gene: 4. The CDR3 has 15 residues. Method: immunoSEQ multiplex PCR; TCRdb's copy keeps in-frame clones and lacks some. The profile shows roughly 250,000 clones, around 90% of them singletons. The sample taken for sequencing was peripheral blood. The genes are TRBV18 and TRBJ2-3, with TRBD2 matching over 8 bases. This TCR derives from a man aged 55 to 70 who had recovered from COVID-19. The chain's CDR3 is CASSLTRGGTDTQYF. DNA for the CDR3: TGTGCCAGCTCACTCACGCGGGGGGGCACAGATACGCAGTATTTT.